This TCR beta chain was recorded in a study of T cell responses to AZD1222 COVID-19 vaccine. TCRdb's copy holds only in-frame clones and misses some; the assay was immunoSEQ multiplex PCR. The data show 80,000 to 100,000 clones, with roughly 90% seen just once and 2.5% to 3% held by the top ten. This clone was detected a few times. Its target is not known. The V segment lost 3 bases and the J segment 3 bases; nucleotides outside the gene matches: 6. Germline V gene sequence: CDR1 ENHRY, CDR2 SYGVKD. CDR3 length: 16 amino acids. Study-wide points: Only 5 or 6 AZD1222 recipients were seropositive at baseline. With two AZD1222 doses given, Spike-specific TCR breadth and depth both rose. Repertoires in all cases were sampled only once the peak T cell response had passed. Vaccine-associated CD4 TCRs spanned spike, dominant at 160-218 and 743-854.

The TCR comes from an adult in good health. V gene TRBV10-3 combines with J gene TRBJ1-1, with TRBD1 matching over 11 bases. Sample: peripheral blood, taken on day 0 of MenACWY control vaccination. The CDR3: CAISDGTGGADTEAFF. In nucleotides, the CDR3 is TGTGCCATCAGTGATGGGACAGGGGGGGCTGACACTGAAGCTTTCTTT.